Below, 30 T cell receptor beta chains from the same sample are listed, as sequenced in a study of persistence of HIV-infected CD4 T cells. Cells were stimulated nonspecifically with anti-CD3/anti-CD28 magnetic beads. Sorting selected CD4+ T cells upregulating both CD40 ligand and CD69. Their recognized antigens are unknown. Sequencing used immunoSEQ version 4 in survey mode. Sequencing was performed with immunoSEQ multiplex PCR; in TCRdb, only in-frame clones are kept and a portion is missing. The table has 35,000 to 55,000 clones, less than 90% seen once; the top ten hold under 0.55%. This sample comprised CD4+ T cells sorted from PBMCs after approximately 19-hour stimulation, obtained from a patient who received antiretroviral therapy. The source of these receptors is an adult woman with HIV who was CMV-seropositive.

The rearrangement links TRBV5-1 to TRBJ2-2; 8 positions match TRBD1. The CDR3 runs to 15 residues. The germline gives CDR1 SGHRS, CDR2 YFSETQ. V was pared by 1 base and J by 4 bases, with 3 bases of the junction left unmatched. The CDR3 region has the DNA TGCGCCAGCAGCTTGACAGGGGGTTCCACCGGGGAGCTGTTTTTT. Its translation is CASSLTGGSTGELFF.

The rearrangement links TRBV29-1 to TRBJ1-1; TRBD1 agrees at 8 bases. Unmatched junction bases numbered 8, after V lost 5 bases and J lost 6 bases. This CDR3 has 13 amino acids. Germline V lookup: CDR1 SQVTM, CDR2 ANQGSEA. CDR3 in amino acids: CSVPIGTGSEAFF. In DNA, the CDR3 is TGCAGCGTTCCCATCGGGACAGGATCTGAAGCTTTCTTT.

The chain employs TRBV18 and TRBJ2-7, with D perhaps TRBD1 (6 bases). Germline-derived CDR1 and CDR2 are KGHSH and LQKENI. CDR3 size: 13 residues. Deletions cut 4 bases from V and 3 bases from J, with 10 bases between. The CDR3 loop reads CASSRQVDYEQYV. CDR3 sequence (DNA): TGTGCCAGCTCACGACAGGTGGACTACGAGCAGTACGTC.

The V and J genes are TRBV12-3 or TRBV12-4 and TRBJ2-3; no clear D gene. The length of the CDR3 is 11 residues. The germline V and J ends were trimmed by 5 bases and 6 bases, with 6 bases remaining between them. The CDR3 nucleotides read TGTGCCAGCAGTCTCTCGGATACGCAGTATTTT. Translating gives CASSLSDTQYF.

The rearrangement uses TRBV28 and TRBJ1-2; TRBD1 might be the D (5 bases). Germline assignment: CDR1 MDHEN and CDR2 SYDVKM. V lost 8 bases to trimming and J lost 8 bases, with 24 bases between them. The CDR3 has 15 residues. In DNA, the CDR3 is TGTGCCAGCGTCCACCGACAGTATGAGGAGTGGGGCTACACCTTC. Translated, it gives CASVHRQYEEWGYTF.

This sequence joins TRBV7-8 and TRBJ1-2, with 8 positions matching TRBD1. V shed 0 bases and J 3 bases; nucleotides not matched to a gene: 6. Germline V gene data show CDR1 as SGHVS and CDR2 as FQNEAQ. The CDR3 is 16 residues long. The CDR3 sequence: CASSLAATGVDYGYTF. The CDR3 DNA reads as TGTGCCAGCAGCTTAGCGGCGACAGGGGTGGACTATGGCTACACCTTC. Complete variable domain (other parts from reference TRBV7-8 and TRBJ1-2): GAGVSQSPRYKVAKRGQDVALRCDPISGHVSLFWYQQALGQGPEFLTYFQNEAQLDKSGLPSDRFFAERPEGSVSTLKIQRTQQEDSAVYLCASSLAATGVDYGYTFGSGTRLTVV.

The CDR3 loop is CSVVDIPYTGELFF. CDR3 sequence (DNA): TGCAGCGTTGTAGATATCCCTTACACCGGGGAGCTGTTTTTT. The V gene is TRBV29-1, the J gene TRBJ2-2; D not resolved. CDR1 is SQVTM and CDR2 is ANQGSEA in the germline V gene. Deletions cut 4 bases from V and 3 bases from J, with 12 bases between. The CDR3 runs to 14 residues.

The genes are TRBV9 and TRBJ1-1, with no clear D. Trimming removed 3 bases from V and 8 bases from J, with 26 bases in between. Germline V gives CDR1 SGDLS, CDR2 YYNGEE. CDR3 length: 17 residues. CDR3 in amino acids: CASSARREGDGSSEAFF. The CDR3 DNA sequence: TGTGCCAGCAGCGCACGTAGAGAAGGAGACGGGTCCTCCGAAGCTTTCTTT.

This chain connects TRBV15 to TRBJ1-2, with D unresolved. The CDR3 contains 11 residues. Trimming shortened V by 0 bases and J by 8 bases, and 4 bases separated the two germline ends. Germline CDR1 reads LNHNV; CDR2 reads YYDKDF (reference sequence). The CDR3: CATSRDKGYTF. The CDR3 region has the DNA TGTGCCACCAGCAGAGATAAGGGCTACACCTTC.

A word on this clone: Sequence at one end of the junction differs from germline and may be a read error. This CDR3 is also generated by other DNA sequences in the sample. The chain couples TRBV5-1 to TRBJ2-7, with TRBD1 matching over 8 bases. The CDR3 is 14 amino acids. Germline loops: CDR1 SGHRS, CDR2 YFSETQ. The CDR3 region has the DNA TGCGCCAGCAGCAGGGACAGGTCCGCCTACGAGCAGTATTTC. Translation: CASSRDRSAYEQYF.

The chain links TRBV20-1 to TRBJ1-1; a possible D gene is TRBD1 (6 bases). CDR3 size: 9 residues. CDR1 DFQATT and CDR2 SNEGSKA come from the germline V gene (reference sequence). This CDR3 reads CGGTSRAFF. As DNA, the CDR3 is TGCGGGGGGACATCAAGGGCTTTCTTT.

The DNA of the CDR3 is TGCGCCAGCAGCCCACAGGGAACTACTAACTATGGCTACACCTTC. Its protein product is CASSPQGTTNYGYTF. V is TRBV5-1 and J is TRBJ1-2; the D gene is possibly TRBD1 (6 bases). Trimming cost V 4 bases and J 0 bases, with 13 bases left between them. The CDR3 is 15 amino acids. Germline lookup yields CDR1 SGHRS and CDR2 YFSETQ.

The chain couples TRBV2 to TRBJ2-3; TRBD2 agrees at 13 bases. CDR3 length: 16 residues. Germline V CDR1 and CDR2: SNHLY, FYNNEI. V gave up 6 bases and J gave up 5 bases; unmatched junction bases: 8. The CDR3 protein is CASRRLTSGGIDTQYF. DNA for the CDR3: TGTGCCAGCAGACGGCTGACTAGCGGGGGGATAGATACGCAGTATTTT.

The J gene is TRBJ1-2, the V gene TRBV6-2 or TRBV6-3; TRBD1 matches 9 bases. This CDR3 has 15 residues. V dropped 2 bases and J dropped 2; count of bases not matched to a gene: 3. In germline, CDR1 is MNHEY, CDR2 SVGEGT. CDR3 in amino acids: CASSYPDRGNYGYTF. In DNA, the CDR3 is TGTGCCAGCAGTTACCCGGACAGGGGCAACTATGGCTACACCTTC.

The chain is built from TRBV27 and TRBJ2-4; 9 nucleotides line up with TRBD1. CDR1 is MNHEY and CDR2 is SMNVEV in the germline V gene (reference sequence). With 4 bases clipped from V and 7 bases from J, the junction kept 2 bases outside the gene matches. This CDR3 has 13 amino acids. DNA for the CDR3: TGTGCCAGCAGTTCGACAGGGGGGAACATTCAGTACTTC. Its translation: CASSSTGGNIQYF.

The chain joins TRBV6-2 or TRBV6-3 to TRBJ1-4, with D possibly matching TRBD1 (5 bases). CDR3 length: 16 amino acids. Germline assignment: CDR1 MNHEY and CDR2 SVGEGT. V was pared by 4 bases and J by 4 bases, with 16 bases between. The DNA for the CDR3 is TGTGCCAGCAGTTCCCCCCTCGGGGGGGTTAATGAAAAACTGTTTTTT. Translating it yields CASSSPLGGVNEKLFF.

The V call is TRBV4-2, the J call TRBJ2-7; D is ambiguous. CDR1 LGHNA and CDR2 YNFKEQ come from the germline V gene. This CDR3 has 14 amino acids. V lost 0 bases and J 0 bases, leaving 6 bases between the germline ends. The CDR3 here is CASSQDRGSYEQYF. CDR3 coding DNA: TGTGCCAGCAGCCAAGATAGAGGCTCCTACGAGCAGTACTTC.

The J gene is TRBJ1-6, the V gene TRBV27, with 10 positions matching TRBD1. The CDR3 has 17 residues. V trimming: 6 bases; J trimming: 5 bases; junction bases outside the gene matches: 10. The V gene's germline CDR1 is MNHEY and CDR2 SMNVEV (reference sequence). The CDR3 coding sequence is TGTGCCAGCAGCCGGGACAGGGGTCCTCTCGATAATTCACCCCTCCACTTT. Translated, it gives CASSRDRGPLDNSPLHF.

This clone was seen once. The rearrangement uses TRBV29-1 and TRBJ2-3, with 8 bases identical to TRBD1. Germline V gene lookup returns CDR1 SQVTM and CDR2 ANQGSEA. The V segment lost 5 bases and the J segment 0 bases; nucleotides outside the gene matches: 4. This CDR3 is built from 14 residues. CDR3 DNA: TGCAGCGTTTTGAGGACAGGGAGCACAGATACGCAGTATTTT. This codes for CSVLRTGSTDTQYF.

This chain uses TRBV9 with TRBJ1-1; weak D call: TRBD1 (5 bases). V was clipped by 10 bases and J by 0 bases, with 19 bases between them. CDR3 length: 15 amino acids. The germline CDR1 and CDR2 sequences are SGDLS and YYNGEE. CDR3 amino acids: CASRRDPLVNTEAFF. The CDR3 nucleotides are TGTGCCTCCAGACGGGACCCCTTGGTGAACACTGAAGCTTTCTTT.

This chain uses TRBV30 with TRBJ1-5, with 9 positions matching TRBD1. This CDR3 spans 14 amino acids. Germline assignment: CDR1 GTSNPN and CDR2 SVGIG (reference sequence). Trimming at V came to 0 bases and at J to 9 bases, leaving 6 bases not matched to a gene. The CDR3, as DNA: TGTGCCTGGAGTGTACAGGGGGCTAATGTGCCCCAGCATTTT. It is translated as CAWSVQGANVPQHF.

This clone showed up just a few times. The gene calls are TRBV6-2 or TRBV6-3 and TRBJ1-5; D unresolved. Trimming cost V 5 bases and J 0 bases, with 11 bases left between them. Germline V CDR1 and CDR2: MNHEY, SVGEGT. The CDR3 is made up of 15 amino acids. In nucleotides, the CDR3 is TGTGCCAGCAGTAGGCGGTCTTATAGCAATCAGCCCCAGCATTTT. Translation: CASSRRSYSNQPQHF.

The chain couples TRBV2 to TRBJ2-3, with D possibly matching TRBD2 (6 bases). The CDR3 contains 15 residues. The germline gives CDR1 SNHLY, CDR2 FYNNEI. V gave up 3 bases and J gave up 1 base, with 11 bases separating them. CDR3 bases: TGTGCCAGCAGTGAGGAGGGAGCGGGCACAGATACGCAGTATTTT. Protein sequence: CASSEEGAGTDTQYF.

This sequence joins TRBV5-1 and TRBJ1-6; D is undetermined. V dropped 0 bases and J dropped 8 bases, with 12 bases sitting between them. This CDR3 has 15 amino acids. In germline, CDR1 is SGHRS, CDR2 YFSETQ. The CDR3 bases are TGCGCCAGCAGCTTGGCCGGGAATTCCGATTCACCCCTCCACTTT. Translated: CASSLAGNSDSPLHF.

The genes are TRBV6-5 and TRBJ2-2; TRBD1 is a possible D gene (5 bases). Trimming took off 5 bases at V and 6 bases at J, with 13 bases between the two ends. The CDR3 is made up of 14 amino acids. Per the germline V gene, CDR1 is MNHEY and CDR2 is SVGAGI. The CDR3 DNA is TGTGCCAGCAGTAAAATGGGGCCTTCCGGGGAGCTGTTTTTT. Its translation is CASSKMGPSGELFF.

The genes are TRBV6-4 and TRBJ1-2; a possible D gene is TRBD1 (5 bases). CDR3 length: 13 residues. In germline, CDR1 is MRHNA, CDR2 SNTAGT. V lost 8 bases, J lost 7 bases, and 17 bases lay in between. The CDR3 protein is CASSGTAEAGYTF. For the CDR3, the DNA is TGTGCCAGCTCGGGGACCGCAGAAGCTGGCTACACCTTC.

The rearrangement joins TRBV4-1 to TRBJ1-1; D is undetermined. The CDR3 runs to 15 residues. The V gene's germline CDR1 is MGHRA and CDR2 YSYEKL. V was shortened by 1 base and J by 4 bases, with 13 bases between the two germline ends. CDR3 nucleotide sequence: TGCGCCAGCAGCCAAGCAATTCTATGGGCCACTGAAGCTTTCTTT. This codes for CASSQAILWATEAFF.

This sequence joins TRBV24-1 and TRBJ1-2; no reliable D call. V lost 6 bases and J lost 8, with 18 bases in between. From germline, CDR1 is KGHDR and CDR2 SFDVKD. The CDR3 consists of 14 residues. The CDR3 region has the DNA TGTGCCACCAGTCCACAACAGCCGGGTCAAGGCTACACCTTC. It specifies CATSPQQPGQGYTF.

The chain carries TRBV12-3 or TRBV12-4 and TRBJ1-2, with 9 bases identical to TRBD1. This CDR3 is 13 amino acids long. The J segment lost 9 bases and the V segment lost 6 bases, leaving 8 bases of the junction unmatched. The CDR3 coding sequence is TGTGCCAGCAGGGGACAGGGACAGAGAAGCTACACCTTC. Its protein product is CASRGQGQRSYTF.

This clone was counted between two and nine times. The chain is built from TRBV2 and TRBJ1-5; no definite D call. V was shortened by 7 bases and J by 4 bases, with 8 bases between the two germline ends. Germline-derived CDR1 and CDR2 are SNHLY and FYNNEI. The CDR3 runs to 12 residues. The CDR3 nucleotides read TGTGCCAGCATGGGCACGAATCAGCCCCAGCATTTT. Translation gives CASMGTNQPQHF.